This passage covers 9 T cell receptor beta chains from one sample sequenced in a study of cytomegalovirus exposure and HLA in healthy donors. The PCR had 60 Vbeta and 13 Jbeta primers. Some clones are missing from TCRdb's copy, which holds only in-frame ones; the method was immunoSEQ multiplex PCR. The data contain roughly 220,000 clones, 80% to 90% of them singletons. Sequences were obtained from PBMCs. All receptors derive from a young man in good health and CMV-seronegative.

The chain's CDR3 is CASSTPGQGFHGYTF. The DNA of the CDR3 is TGTGCCAGTAGTACCCCGGGACAGGGGTTCCATGGCTACACCTTC. The chain has TRBV19 and TRBJ1-2, with 10 bases aligning to TRBD1. Looked up from germline, CDR1 is LNHDA and CDR2 is SQIVND (reference sequence). CDR3 length: 15 residues. V lost 4 bases and J lost 6; bases outside the gene matches: 8.

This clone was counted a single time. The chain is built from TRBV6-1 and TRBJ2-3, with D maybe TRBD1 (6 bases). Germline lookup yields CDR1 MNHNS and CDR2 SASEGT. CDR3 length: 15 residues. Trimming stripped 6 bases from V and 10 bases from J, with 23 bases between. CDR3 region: CASSLPITGSSAQYF. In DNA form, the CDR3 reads TGTGCCAGCAGCCTACCTATAACAGGGTCGTCCGCGCAGTATTTT.

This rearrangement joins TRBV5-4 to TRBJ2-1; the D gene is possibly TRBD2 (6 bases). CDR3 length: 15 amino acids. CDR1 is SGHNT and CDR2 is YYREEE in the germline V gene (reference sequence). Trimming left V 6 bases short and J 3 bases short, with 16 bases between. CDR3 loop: CASTRGGQIYNEQFF. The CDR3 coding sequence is TGTGCCAGCACTCGAGGAGGGCAGATCTACAATGAGCAGTTCTTC.

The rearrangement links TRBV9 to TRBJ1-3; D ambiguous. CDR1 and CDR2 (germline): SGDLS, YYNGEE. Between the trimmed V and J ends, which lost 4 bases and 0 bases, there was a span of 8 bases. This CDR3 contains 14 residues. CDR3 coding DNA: TGTGCCAGCAGCCCGCGAAGCTCTGGAAACACCATATATTTT. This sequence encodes CASSPRSSGNTIYF. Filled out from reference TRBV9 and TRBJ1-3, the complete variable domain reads DSGVTQTPKHLITATGQRVTLRCSPRSGDLSVYWYQQSLDQGLQFLIQYYNGEERAKGNILERFSAQQFPDLHSELNLSSLELGDSALYFCASSPRSSGNTIYFGEGSWLTVV.

Here the CDR3 DNA reads TGCGCCAGCAGCTTGGCCTCGACAGGGTTGGACTATGGCTACACCTTC. Translating it yields CASSLASTGLDYGYTF. This chain joins TRBV5-1 and TRBJ1-2, with 7 bases matching TRBD1. Trimming at V came to 0 bases and at J to 3 bases, leaving 8 bases not matched to a gene. From germline, CDR1 is SGHRS and CDR2 YFSETQ. The CDR3 has 16 residues.

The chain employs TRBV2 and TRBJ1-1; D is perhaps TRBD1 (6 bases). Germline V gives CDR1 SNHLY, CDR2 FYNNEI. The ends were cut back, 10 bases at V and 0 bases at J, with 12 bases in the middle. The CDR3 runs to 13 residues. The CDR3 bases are TGTGCCACGAGGAGGACAGTGAACACTGAAGCTTTCTTT. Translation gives CATRRTVNTEAFF.

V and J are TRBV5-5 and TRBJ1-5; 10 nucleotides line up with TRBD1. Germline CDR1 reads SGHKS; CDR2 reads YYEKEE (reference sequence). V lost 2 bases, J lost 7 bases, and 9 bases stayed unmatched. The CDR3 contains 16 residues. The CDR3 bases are TGTGCCAGCAGCTTAGGACAGGGGGGGATCGGGCAGCCCCAGCATTTT. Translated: CASSLGQGGIGQPQHF.

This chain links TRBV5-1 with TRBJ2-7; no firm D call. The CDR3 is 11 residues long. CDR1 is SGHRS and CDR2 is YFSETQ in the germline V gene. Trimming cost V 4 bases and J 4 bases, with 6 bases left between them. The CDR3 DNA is TGCGCCAGCAGCCCAGGATACGAGCAGTACTTC. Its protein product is CASSPGYEQYF. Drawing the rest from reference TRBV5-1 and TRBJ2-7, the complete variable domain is KAGVTQTPRYLIKTRGQQVTLSCSPISGHRSVSWYQQTPGQGLQFLFEYFSETQRNKGNFPGRFSGRQFSNSRSEMNVSTLELGDSALYLCASSPGYEQYFGPGTRLTVT.

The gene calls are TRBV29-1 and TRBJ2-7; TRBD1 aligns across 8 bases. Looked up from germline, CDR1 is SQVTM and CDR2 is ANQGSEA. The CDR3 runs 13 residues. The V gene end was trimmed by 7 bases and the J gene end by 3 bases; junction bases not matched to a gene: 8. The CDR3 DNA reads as TGCAGCGGGGGACAGGATCTGGGCTACGAGCAGTACTTC. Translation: CSGGQDLGYEQYF.